This T cell receptor beta chain was recorded in a study of beta chain features in type 1 diabetes. Per donor, one heparinised blood draw averaged roughly 110 mL. Cell sorting via CD45RO/CCR7/CD25/CD127/CD95/CD27 was performed to obtain CD4+ naive, central memory, regulatory and stem cell-like memory cells. The whole isolated RNA underwent reverse transcription, so sequencing captured expressed TCRB transcripts. Measured with immunoSEQ multiplex PCR; TCRdb has only the in-frame clones, and not every one. The sample holds over 350,000 clones, less than 15% seen once. From germline, CDR1 is SEHNR and CDR2 FQNEAQ (reference sequence). The CDR3 loop spans 17 amino acids. V lost 4 bases to trimming and J lost 0 bases, with 18 bases between them. With regard to this clone: Its specificity is not known.

Study results and limitations: Possibly, sequencing cDNA over-represented cells that had high TCR expression levels. Whether TCRB rearrangement is influenced by HLA type went unresolved here.

This sequence was found in a woman younger than 30 in good health. This chain links TRBV7-9 with TRBJ1-1; a weak D match, TRBD1 (6 bases). Sequenced: naive CD4+ T cells from blood. CDR3 residues: CASSSSKTGTMNTEAFF. For the CDR3, the DNA is TGTGCCAGCAGCTCGTCCAAGACAGGTACCATGAACACTGAAGCTTTCTTT. Based on the CDR3 plus reference TRBV7-9 and TRBJ1-1, the full variable domain is DTGVSQNPRHKITKRGQNVTFRCDPISEHNRLYWYRQTLGQGPEFLTYFQNEAQLEKSRLLSDRFSAERPKGSFSTLEIQRTEQGDSAMYLCASSSSKTGTMNTEAFFGQGTRLTVV.